These 8 T cell receptor beta chains came from one sample sequenced in a study of blood T cells in healthy people across ages. A J-beta primer mix and a sample-barcoded 5' primer were used in a second PCR of about 7 to 11 cycles. In TCRdb, the 5' RACE reads were re-called with MiXCR into one record per CDR3 protein. Among hundreds of thousands of distinct CDR3 sequences listed, roughly three fifths were seen once. The sample was blood. The receptors shown here come from a middle-aged man in good health.

The rearrangement uses TRBV12-3 or TRBV12-4 and TRBJ1-4; weak D call: TRBD1 (5 bases). Trimming stripped 0 bases from V and 8 bases from J, with 13 bases between. The CDR3 runs to 15 residues. The CDR3 sequence: CASSLAGQGSEKLFF. The CDR3 DNA reads as TGTGCCAGCAGTTTAGCCGGACAAGGAAGCGAAAAACTGTTTTTT.

The V gene is TRBV5-1, the J gene TRBJ1-6; a possible D gene is TRBD1 (6 bases). The germline gives CDR1 SGHRS, CDR2 YFSETQ. The CDR3 loop spans 17 amino acids. V was trimmed by 2 bases and J by 13 bases, leaving 25 bases between them. Here the CDR3 DNA reads TGCGCCAGCAGCTTCAAACAGGGTTCCGAAGCAGTGCGGCCCCTCCACTTT. This sequence encodes CASSFKQGSEAVRPLHF.

The chain has TRBV20-1 and TRBJ1-1; no reliable D call. The V end lost 6 bases, the J end lost 3 bases, and 17 bases lay between the germline ends. Germline V lookup: CDR1 DFQATT, CDR2 SNEGSKA (reference sequence). This CDR3 comprises 14 residues. The CDR3 here is CSALRLGGHTEAFF. DNA for the CDR3: TGCAGTGCCCTGCGACTTGGAGGTCACACTGAAGCTTTCTTT.

The chain uses TRBV2 and TRBJ2-1; 9 nucleotides align to TRBD1. The DNA matches TRBJ2-7 better at its end, which makes the J call doubtful. Germline assignment: CDR1 SNHLY and CDR2 FYNNEI. The CDR3 consists of 14 residues. The CDR3 sequence: CASTTGGGSNEQYF. CDR3 DNA: TGTGCCAGCACGACAGGGGGGGGGTCCAATGAGCAGTACTTC.

This clonotype was seen only a few times. The rearrangement uses TRBV4-2 and TRBJ2-1; 16 nucleotides match TRBD2. The ends lost 3 bases at V and 9 bases at J; junction bases unmatched: 14. This CDR3 has 19 amino acids. Germline V lookup: CDR1 LGHNA, CDR2 YNFKEQ. Here the CDR3 reads CASSHTPGLAGGPKGEQFF. The CDR3 region has the DNA TGTGCCAGCAGCCATACCCCGGGACTAGCGGGAGGGCCCAAGGGTGAGCAGTTCTTC.

This clonotype was recorded a few times. This chain links TRBV12-3 or TRBV12-4 with TRBJ2-4, with 9 positions matching TRBD1. The DNA end is more similar to TRBJ2-7, so the J call may be wrong. The length of the CDR3 is 16 residues. CDR3 region: CASSSFPQGAVYEQYF. CDR3 coding DNA: TGTGCCAGCAGTAGTTTCCCACAGGGGGCAGTTTACGAGCAGTACTTC.

This rearrangement joins TRBV20-1 to TRBJ2-7, with 7 bases that match TRBD1. The CDR3 is 14 residues long. J was trimmed by 0 bases and V by 3 bases; bases with no gene match: 5. Germline CDR1 reads DFQATT; CDR2 reads SNEGSKA (reference sequence). The CDR3 loop is CSASGTVSSYEQYF. CDR3 DNA: TGCAGTGCTAGTGGGACAGTGAGCTCCTACGAGCAGTACTTC.

This clonotype was counted once. This chain uses TRBV4-3 with TRBJ2-6; no clear D gene. V was pared by 1 base and J by 0 bases, with 13 bases between. Looked up from germline, CDR1 is LGHNA and CDR2 is YSLEER. The CDR3 runs 18 residues. Here the CDR3 DNA reads TGCGCCAGCAGCCAAGTGGCCACATGGAACTCTGGGGCCAACGTCCTGACTTTC. This sequence encodes CASSQVATWNSGANVLTF.